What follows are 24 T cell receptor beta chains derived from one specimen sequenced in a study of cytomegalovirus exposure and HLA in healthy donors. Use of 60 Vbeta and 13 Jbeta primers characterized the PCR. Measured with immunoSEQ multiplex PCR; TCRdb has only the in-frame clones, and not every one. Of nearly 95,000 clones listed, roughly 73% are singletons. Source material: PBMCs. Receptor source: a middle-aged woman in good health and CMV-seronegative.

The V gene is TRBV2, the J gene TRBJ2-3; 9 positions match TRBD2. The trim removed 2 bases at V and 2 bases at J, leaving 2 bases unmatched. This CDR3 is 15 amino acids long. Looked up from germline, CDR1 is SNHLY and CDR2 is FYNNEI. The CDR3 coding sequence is TGTGCCAGCAGTGAACTAGCGGGGAACACAGATACGCAGTATTTT. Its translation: CASSELAGNTDTQYF.

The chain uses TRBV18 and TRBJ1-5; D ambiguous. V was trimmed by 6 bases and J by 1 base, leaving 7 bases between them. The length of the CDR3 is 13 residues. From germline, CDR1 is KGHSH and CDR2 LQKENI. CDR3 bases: TGTGCCAGCTCCCAGTCGAGCAATCAGCCCCAGCATTTT. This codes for CASSQSSNQPQHF.

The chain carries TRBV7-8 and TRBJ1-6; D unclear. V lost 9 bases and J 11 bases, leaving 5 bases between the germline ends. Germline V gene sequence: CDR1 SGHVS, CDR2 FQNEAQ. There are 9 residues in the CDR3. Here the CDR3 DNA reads TGTGCCAGTGGCCCACCCCTCCACTTT. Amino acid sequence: CASGPPLHF.

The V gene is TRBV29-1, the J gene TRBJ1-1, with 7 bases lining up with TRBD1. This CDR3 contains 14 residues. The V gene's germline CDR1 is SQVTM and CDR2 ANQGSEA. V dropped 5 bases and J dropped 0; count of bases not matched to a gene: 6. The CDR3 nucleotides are TGCAGCGTTAAGGGACAGCACATGAACACTGAAGCTTTCTTT. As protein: CSVKGQHMNTEAFF. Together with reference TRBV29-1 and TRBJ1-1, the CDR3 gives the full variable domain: SAVISQKPSRDICQRGTSLTIQCQVDSQVTMMFWYRQQPGQSLTLIATANQGSEATYESGFVIDKFPISRPNLTFSTLTVSNMSPEDSSIYLCSVKGQHMNTEAFFGQGTRLTVV.

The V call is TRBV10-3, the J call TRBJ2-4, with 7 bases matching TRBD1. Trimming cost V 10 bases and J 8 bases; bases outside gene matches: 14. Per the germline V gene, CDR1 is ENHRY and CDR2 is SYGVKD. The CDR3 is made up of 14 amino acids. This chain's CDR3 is CATSWDRQGDIQYF. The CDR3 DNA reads TGTGCCACCTCGTGGGACAGACAAGGGGACATTCAGTACTTC.

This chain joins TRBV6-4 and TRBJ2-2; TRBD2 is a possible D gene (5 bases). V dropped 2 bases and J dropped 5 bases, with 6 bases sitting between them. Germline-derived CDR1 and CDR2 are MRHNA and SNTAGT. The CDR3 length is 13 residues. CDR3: CASSDRETGELFF. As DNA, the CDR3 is TGTGCCAGCAGTGACAGGGAGACCGGGGAGCTGTTTTTT.

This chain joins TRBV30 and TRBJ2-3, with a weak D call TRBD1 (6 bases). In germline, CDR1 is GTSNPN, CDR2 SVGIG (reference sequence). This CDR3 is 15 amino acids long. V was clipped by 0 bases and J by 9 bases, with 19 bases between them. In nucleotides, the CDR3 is TGTGCCTGGAGTGTACACTCAGGGGCCCGAGGGACGCAGTATTTT. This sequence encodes CAWSVHSGARGTQYF.

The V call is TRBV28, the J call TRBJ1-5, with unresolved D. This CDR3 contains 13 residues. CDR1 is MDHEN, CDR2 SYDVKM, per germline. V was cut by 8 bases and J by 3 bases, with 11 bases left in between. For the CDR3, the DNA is TGTGCCAGCCGACAACAAGACAATCAGCCCCAGCATTTT. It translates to CASRQQDNQPQHF.

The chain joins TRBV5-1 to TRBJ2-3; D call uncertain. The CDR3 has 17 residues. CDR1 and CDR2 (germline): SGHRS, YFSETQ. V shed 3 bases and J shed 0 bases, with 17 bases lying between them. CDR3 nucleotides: TGCGCCAGCAGCTCCCCCCAAGGAATGACTAGCACAGATACGCAGTATTTT. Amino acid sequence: CASSSPQGMTSTDTQYF.

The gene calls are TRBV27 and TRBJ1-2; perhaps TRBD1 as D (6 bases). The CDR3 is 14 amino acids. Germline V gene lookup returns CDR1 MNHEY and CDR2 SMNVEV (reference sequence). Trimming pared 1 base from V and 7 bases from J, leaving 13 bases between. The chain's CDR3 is CASSLYGGQSGYTF. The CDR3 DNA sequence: TGTGCCAGCAGTTTATACGGGGGGCAGTCTGGCTACACCTTC.

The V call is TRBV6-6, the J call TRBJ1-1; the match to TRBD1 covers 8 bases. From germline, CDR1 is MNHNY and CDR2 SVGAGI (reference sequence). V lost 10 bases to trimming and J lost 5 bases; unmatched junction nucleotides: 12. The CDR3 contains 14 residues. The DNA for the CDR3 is TGTGCCACCCAGACAGGACAGGGTAAGACTGAAGCTTTCTTT. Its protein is CATQTGQGKTEAFF.

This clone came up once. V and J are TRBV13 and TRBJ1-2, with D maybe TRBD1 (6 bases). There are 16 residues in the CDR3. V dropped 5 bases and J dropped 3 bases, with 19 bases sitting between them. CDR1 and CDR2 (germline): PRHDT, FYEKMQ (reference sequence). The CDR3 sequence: CASSPRGGRDDYGYTF. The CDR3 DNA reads TGTGCCAGCAGCCCCCGGGGGGGCAGGGATGACTATGGCTACACCTTC.

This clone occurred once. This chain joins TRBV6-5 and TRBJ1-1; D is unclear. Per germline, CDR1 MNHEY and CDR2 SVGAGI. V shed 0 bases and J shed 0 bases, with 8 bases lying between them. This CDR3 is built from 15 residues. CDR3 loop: CASSYSGVMNTEAFF. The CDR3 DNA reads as TGTGCCAGCAGTTACTCCGGGGTCATGAACACTGAAGCTTTCTTT.

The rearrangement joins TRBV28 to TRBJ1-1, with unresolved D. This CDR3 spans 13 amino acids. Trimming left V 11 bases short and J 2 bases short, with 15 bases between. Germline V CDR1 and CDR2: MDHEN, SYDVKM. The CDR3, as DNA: TGTGCCGTATGGAGAGGGAGCAACACTGAAGCTTTCTTT. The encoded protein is CAVWRGSNTEAFF.

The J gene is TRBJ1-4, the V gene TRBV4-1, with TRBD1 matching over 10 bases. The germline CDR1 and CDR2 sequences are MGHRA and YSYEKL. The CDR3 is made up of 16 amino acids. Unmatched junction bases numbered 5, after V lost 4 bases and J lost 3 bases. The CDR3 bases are TGCGCCAGCAGCCGCCAGACAGGGGGCTCTAATGAAAAACTGTTTTTT. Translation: CASSRQTGGSNEKLFF.

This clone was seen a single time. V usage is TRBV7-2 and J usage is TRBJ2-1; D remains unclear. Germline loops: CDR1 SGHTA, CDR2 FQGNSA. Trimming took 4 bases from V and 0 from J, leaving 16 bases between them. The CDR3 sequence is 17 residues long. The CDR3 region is CASSYSATSGSYNEQFF. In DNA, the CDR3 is TGTGCCAGCAGCTACTCCGCCACGTCGGGCTCCTACAATGAGCAGTTCTTC. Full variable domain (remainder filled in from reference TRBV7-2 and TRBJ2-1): GAGVSQSPSNKVTEKGKDVELRCDPISGHTALYWYRQSLGQGLEFLIYFQGNSAPDKSGLPSDRFSAERTGGSVSTLTIQRTQQEDSAVYLCASSYSATSGSYNEQFFGPGTRLTVL.

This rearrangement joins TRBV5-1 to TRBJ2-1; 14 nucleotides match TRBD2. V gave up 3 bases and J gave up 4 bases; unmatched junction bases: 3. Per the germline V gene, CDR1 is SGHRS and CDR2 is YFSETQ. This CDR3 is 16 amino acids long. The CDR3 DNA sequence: TGCGCCAGCAGCTCCGGGACTAGCGGGGGTTACAATGAGCAGTTCTTC. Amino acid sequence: CASSSGTSGGYNEQFF.

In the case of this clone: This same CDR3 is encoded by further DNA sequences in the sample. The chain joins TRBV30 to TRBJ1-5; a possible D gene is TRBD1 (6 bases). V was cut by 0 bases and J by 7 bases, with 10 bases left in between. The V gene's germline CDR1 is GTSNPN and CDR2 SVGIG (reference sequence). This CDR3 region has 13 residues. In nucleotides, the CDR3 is TGTGCCTGGAGTGTACAGGGTCGGCAGCCCCAGCATTTT. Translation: CAWSVQGRQPQHF.

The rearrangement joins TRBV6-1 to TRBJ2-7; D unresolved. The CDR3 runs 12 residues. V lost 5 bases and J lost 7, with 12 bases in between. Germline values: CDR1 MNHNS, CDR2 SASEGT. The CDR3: CASSINRREQYF. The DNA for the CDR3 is TGTGCCAGCAGTATCAACAGAAGAGAGCAGTACTTC.

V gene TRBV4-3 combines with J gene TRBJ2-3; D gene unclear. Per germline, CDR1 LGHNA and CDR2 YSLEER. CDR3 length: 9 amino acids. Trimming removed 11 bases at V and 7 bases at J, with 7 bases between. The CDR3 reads CASLNTQYF. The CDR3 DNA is TGCGCCTCCCTAAATACGCAGTATTTT.

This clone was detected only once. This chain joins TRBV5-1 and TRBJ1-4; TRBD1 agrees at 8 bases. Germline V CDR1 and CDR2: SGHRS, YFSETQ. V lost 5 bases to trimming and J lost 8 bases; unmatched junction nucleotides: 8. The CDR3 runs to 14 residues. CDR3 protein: CASRPGTGGEKLFF. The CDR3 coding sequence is TGCGCCAGCAGGCCTGGAACAGGGGGGGAAAAACTGTTTTTT.

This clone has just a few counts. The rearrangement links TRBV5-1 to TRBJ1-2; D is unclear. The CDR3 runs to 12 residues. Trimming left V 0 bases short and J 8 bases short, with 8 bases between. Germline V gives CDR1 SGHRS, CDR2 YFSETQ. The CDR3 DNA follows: TGCGCCAGCAGCTTGGCCGTGGGCGGCTACACCTTC. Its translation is CASSLAVGGYTF.

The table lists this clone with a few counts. This chain's CDR3 is CAWSRRTGGFTEAFF. The CDR3 DNA follows: TGTGCCTGGAGCCGGAGGACAGGGGGATTCACTGAAGCTTTCTTT. The chain has TRBV30 and TRBJ1-1; 10 bases align to TRBD1. V was pared by 3 bases and J by 4 bases, with 8 bases of the junction left unmatched. The germline CDR1 and CDR2 sequences are GTSNPN and SVGIG (reference sequence). The CDR3 is made up of 15 amino acids.

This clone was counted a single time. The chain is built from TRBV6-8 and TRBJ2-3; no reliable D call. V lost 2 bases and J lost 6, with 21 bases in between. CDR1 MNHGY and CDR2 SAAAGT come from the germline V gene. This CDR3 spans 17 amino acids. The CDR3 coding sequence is TGTGCCAGCAGTTACCCACGACTTTACCCCTCCGGCGATACGCAGTATTTT. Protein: CASSYPRLYPSGDTQYF.